Sequencing of this TCR beta chain was carried out in a study of T cell responses to AZD1222 COVID-19 vaccine. Study details: Second-dose intervals of approximately 4 or approximately 12 weeks were pooled. General observations from the study: Per reports, nearly half of all spike-specific TCRs target regions that are unmutated in variants. Clonal diversity was possibly underestimated, and the donors were mostly white British, with more females.

Remarks on this clone: Its specificity is unknown.

Produced via immunoSEQ multiplex PCR; TCRdb's table is partial and in-frame only. Here the sample spans 90,000 to 100,000 clones, 85% to 90% being singletons. Per the germline V gene, CDR1 is SGDLS and CDR2 is YYNGEE. The V and J ends lost 0 bases and 4 bases respectively, with 11 bases between them. The CDR3 has 15 amino acids. This receptor was identified in an adult in good health. The rearrangement joins TRBV9 to TRBJ1-5, with D possibly being TRBD1 (6 bases). Specimen: peripheral blood, collected on day 0 of AZD1222 vaccination. The CDR3 DNA reads as TGTGCCAGCAGCGTAGATGGACAGAGAAATCAGCCCCAGCATTTT. It codes for CASSVDGQRNQPQHF.